Listed below are T cell receptor beta chains from one sample, sequenced in a study of sequential checkpoint blockade in melanoma. Sequencing used immunoSEQ multiplex PCR; TCRdb keeps in-frame clones, though not all of them. The profile covers about 21,000 clones, with roughly 27% appearing a single time and more than 6.5% taken by the ten largest. This specimen consisted of tumor tissue (inferred from file names), obtained from a patient given nivolumab and ipilimumab in sequence. The receptors were sampled from a human donor with melanoma. CDR3s include the opening cysteine and the closing phenylalanine or tryptophan. D genes are given only for firm matches. Clone size is stated in some rows and not others, as once, few, many or a class when expanded.

NA | TRBJ2-7 | NA | TRBV9 | CASSATGNYEQYF | TGTGCCAGCAGTGCGACAGGCAATTACGAGCAGTACTTC
NA | TRBJ2-7 | TRBD2 | TRBV19 | CASGRSYEQYF | TGTGCCAGCGGGAGGTCCTACGAGCAGTACTTC
NA | TRBJ1-5 | NA | TRBV18 | CASSKQDSQPQHF | TGTGCCAGCTCAAAACAGGATTCTCAGCCCCAGCATTTT
NA | TRBJ1-6 | NA | TRBV5-1 | CASSLVPAENSPLHF | TGCGCCAGCAGCTTGGTTCCAGCAGAGAATTCACCCCTCCACTTT
once | TRBJ1-5 | NA | TRBV18 | CASSPRQADSQPQHF | TGTGCCAGCTCACCAAGGCAGGCCGACAGTCAGCCCCAGCATTTT
NA | TRBJ2-7 | TRBD2 | TRBV29-1 | CSVALAGVQEQYF | TGCAGCGTTGCGCTAGCGGGAGTTCAAGAGCAGTACTTC
NA | TRBJ1-2 | NA | TRBV19 | CASSEVGGANYGYTF | TGTGCCAGTAGTGAGGTGGGAGGTGCTAACTATGGCTACACCTTC
few | TRBJ2-3 | TRBD1 | TRBV15 | CATSKGQGRTDTQYF | TGTGCCACCAGCAAAGGACAGGGGCGCACAGATACGCAGTATTTT
NA | TRBJ2-1 | TRBD2 | TRBV29-1 | CSGTTSGRDAYNEQFF | TGCAGCGGGACGACTAGCGGGAGGGACGCCTACAATGAGCAGTTCTTC
many | TRBJ2-5 | NA | TRBV28 | CASSHDLSPQETQYF | TGTGCCAGCAGTCATGACCTTAGCCCCCAAGAGACCCAGTACTTC
NA | TRBJ1-5 | NA | TRBV10-3 | CAISEGFDQPQHF | TGTGCCATCAGTGAGGGGTTTGATCAGCCCCAGCATTTT
NA | TRBJ2-7 | NA | TRBV11-3 | CASSPKGVAPISYEQYF | TGTGCCAGCAGCCCCAAGGGCGTAGCACCAATCTCCTACGAGCAGTACTTC
few | TRBJ2-7 | NA | TRBV9 | CASSGHKGFEQYF | TGTGCCAGCAGCGGGCATAAAGGGTTCGAGCAGTACTTC
few | TRBJ2-2 | NA | TRBV6-8 | CASSWLTGGANTGELFF | TGTGCCAGCAGCTGGTTAACAGGAGGGGCGAACACCGGGGAGCTGTTTTTT
NA | TRBJ2-7 | NA | TRBV18 | CASSPPVFPEQYF | TGTGCCAGCTCACCACCTGTTTTCCCCGAGCAGTACTTC
NA | TRBJ2-4 | NA | TRBV11-3 | CASSLPPPGENIQYF | TGTGCCAGCAGCTTACCCCCCCCGGGGGAAAACATTCAGTACTTC
NA | TRBJ2-2 | NA | TRBV19 | CASSTGLDTGELFF | TGTGCCAGTAGTACAGGTTTGGACACCGGGGAGCTGTTTTTT
NA | TRBJ1-3 | NA | TRBV11-1 | CASSPKFSGNTIYF | TGTGCCAGCTCTCCCAAGTTCTCTGGAAACACCATATATTTT
NA | TRBJ2-3 | NA | TRBV7-6 | CASSLAFNTGGSTDTQYF | TGTGCCAGCAGCTTAGCGTTCAACACGGGCGGAAGCACAGATACGCAGTATTTT
NA | TRBJ1-2 | NA | TRBV5-1 | CASSWDLKNYGYTF | TGCGCCAGCAGCTGGGACCTGAAGAACTATGGCTACACCTTC
NA | TRBJ2-2 | NA | TRBV23-1 | CASSRGGDDTGELFF | TGCGCCAGCAGTCGTGGTGGGGATGACACCGGGGAGCTGTTTTTT
NA | TRBJ2-7 | TRBD1 | TRBV19 | CAGPGTDNYEQYF | TGTGCCGGCCCCGGGACAGACAACTACGAGCAGTACTTC
NA | TRBJ2-1 | NA | TRBV23-1 | CASSWGTYNEQFF | TGCGCCAGCAGCTGGGGGACCTACAATGAGCAGTTCTTC
medium-sized | TRBJ1-2 | NA | TRBV30 | CAWSRRGLGYGYTF | TGTGCCTGGAGTCGCCGGGGGCTAGGCTATGGCTACACCTTC
NA | TRBJ2-7 | NA | TRBV30 | CAWSAGHFSYEQYF | TGTGCCTGGAGTGCGGGACACTTCTCCTACGAGCAGTACTTC
NA | TRBJ1-2 | NA | TRBV7-1 | CASSLDYRYGYTF | TGTGCCAGCAGCTTAGATTATCGTTATGGCTACACCTTC
NA | TRBJ2-1 | NA | TRBV19 | CASTEAGEQFF | TGTGCCAGTACCGAGGCCGGAGAGCAGTTCTTC
medium-sized | TRBJ1-5 | NA | TRBV23-1 | CASSLESNQPQHF | TGCGCCAGCAGCTTGGAATCTAATCAGCCCCAGCATTTT
few | TRBJ2-1 | NA | TRBV11-3 | CASSLGPNSYNEQFF | TGTGCCAGCAGCTTAGGACCGAACTCCTACAATGAGCAGTTCTTC
medium-sized | TRBJ2-7 | NA | TRBV6-8 | CASTEGYRGYEQYF | TGTGCCAGTACCGAGGGATATCGCGGGTACGAGCAGTACTTC
few | TRBJ2-7 | TRBD1 | TRBV30 | CACEVMQGAYEQYF | TGTGCCTGTGAGGTGATGCAGGGGGCCTACGAGCAGTACTTC
NA | TRBJ2-2 | NA | TRBV6-8 | CASRWSTGELFF | TGTGCCAGCAGGTGGAGCACCGGGGAGCTGTTTTTT
few | TRBJ2-2 | TRBD2 | TRBV28 | CASSLPLLAGTTGELFF | TGTGCCAGCAGTTTACCCCTACTAGCGGGGACTACCGGGGAGCTGTTTTTT
NA | TRBJ2-1 | NA | TRBV11-3 | CASSLGRPHNEQFF | TGTGCCAGCAGCTTGGGTCGGCCGCACAATGAGCAGTTCTTC
NA | TRBJ2-4 | NA | TRBV19 | CASSIVGREIILQYF | TGTGCCAGTAGTATAGTCGGGCGAGAGATTATCCTTCAGTACTTC
few | TRBJ2-7 | TRBD1 | TRBV6-8 | CASRTYRGRSYEQYF | TGTGCCAGCAGGACCTACAGGGGACGCTCGTACGAGCAGTACTTC
many | TRBJ2-1 | NA | TRBV6-8 | CASSAHYLNEQFF | TGTGCCAGCAGTGCCCACTACCTCAATGAGCAGTTCTTC
NA | TRBJ1-1 | NA | TRBV19 | CASSTRQILNTEAFF | TGTGCCAGTAGTACCCGACAGATTTTGAACACTGAAGCTTTCTTT
medium-sized | TRBJ2-7 | TRBD2 | TRBV6-8 | CASSAGLARSYEQYF | TGTGCCAGCAGTGCCGGACTAGCGAGATCCTACGAGCAGTACTTC
few | TRBJ2-2 | NA | TRBV6-8 | CASSYPETGDITPGELFF | TGTGCCAGCAGTTACCCAGAGACGGGGGACATAACTCCCGGGGAGCTGTTTTTT